This TCR beta chain originates from a study of cytomegalovirus exposure and HLA in healthy donors. PCR amplification relied on 60 Vbeta primers (plus 13 Jbeta primers). Measured with immunoSEQ multiplex PCR; TCRdb has only the in-frame clones, and not every one. Of tens of thousands of clones in the sample, around 74% were seen once. As to this clone: The antigen is undetermined.

Broader study findings: Analysis performed later found roughly 18,000 TCR beta sequences associated with HLA alleles at 0.05 false discovery rate. Usually a TCR sequence was rare, but some public TCRs were found in many donors. Researchers catalogued over 150 TCR beta chains as cytomegalovirus-associated.

Sequenced material: PBMCs. This receptor was obtained from a woman in her 30s in good health and CMV-seropositive.

The CDR3: CASSFTEGEQETQYF. CDR3 sequence (DNA): TGTGCCAGCAGCTTTACAGAGGGAGAACAAGAGACCCAGTACTTC. This chain joins TRBV7-9 and TRBJ2-5; D perhaps matches TRBD2 (5 bases). Germline-derived CDR1 and CDR2 are SEHNR and FQNEAQ (reference sequence). The ends were cut back, 3 bases at V and 2 bases at J, with 13 bases in the middle. This CDR3 region has 15 residues.